This is a list of T cell receptor beta chains from one sample in a study of T cells expressing NK-cell markers. After re-calling the 5' RACE reads, TCRdb lists one entry per CDR3 protein, DNA absent. This listing includes almost 450,000 distinct CDR3 sequences. Sequencing was carried out using blood T cells: a sorted CD56 or NKG2C T cell subset, CD4+ or CD8+ T cells, or bulk PBMC T cells (not recorded which). Receptor source: a woman between 18 and 69 years old in good health. The CDR3 runs from the conserved cysteine through the conserved F or W.

v_gene	j_gene	CDR3aa
TRBV20-1	TRBJ2-1	CSARWGRDRYNEQFF
TRBV9	TRBJ2-3	CASSEQGANTDTQYF
TRBV18	TRBJ2-5	CASSPVDWETQYF
TRBV5-4	TRBJ2-1	CASSLEQPYNEQFF
TRBV29-1	TRBJ2-5	CSVISWGLAGEETQYF
TRBV27	TRBJ2-1	CASSVSGWEQFF
TRBV29-1	TRBJ2-7	CSAATSGRSYEQYF
TRBV4-3	TRBJ1-1	CASSQRSRPWYTEAFF
TRBV27	TRBJ2-1	CASSRFTEISYNEQFF
TRBV24-1	TRBJ2-3	CATSEPGLAGGGDTQYF
TRBV13	TRBJ2-1	CASTPAQAYNEQFF
TRBV14	TRBJ1-2	CASSPWATNYGYTF
TRBV15	TRBJ2-1	CATSRDGRWSYNEQFF
TRBV4-3	TRBJ2-1	CASSQDRTSNEQFF
TRBV19	TRBJ2-2	CASSIGVAGGPGELFF
TRBV12-3/TRBV12-4	TRBJ2-3	CASNTQEGSTDTQYF
TRBV7-2	TRBJ2-1	CASSYTSGGASFF
TRBV20-1	TRBJ1-5	CSAGGGASNQPQHF
TRBV20-1	TRBJ1-6	CSAPTGAGSPLHF
TRBV7-8	TRBJ2-2	CASSDRDLNTGELFF
TRBV20-1	TRBJ1-5	CSAREGIQPQHF
TRBV12-3/TRBV12-4	TRBJ1-5	CASSYQGPGQPQHF
TRBV12-3/TRBV12-4	TRBJ1-4	CASRRDTGEKLFF
TRBV7-9	TRBJ2-7	CASSSRDRYEQYF
TRBV5-4	TRBJ2-1	CASSPLTTGNEQFF
TRBV30	TRBJ2-1	CAWNRDRESNEQFF
TRBV12-3/TRBV12-4	TRBJ1-2	CASRGDYGYTF
TRBV10-3	TRBJ2-1	CAISEPPGLVTYNEQFF
TRBV29-1	TRBJ2-6	CSVLTSGANVLTF
TRBV5-1	TRBJ2-7	CASSLGVHEQYF
TRBV12-3/TRBV12-4	TRBJ2-6	CASRSSGANVLTF
TRBV20-1	TRBJ2-1	CSARAVSGGSYNEQFF
TRBV27	TRBJ1-1	CASSLWDRGEAFF
TRBV20-1	TRBJ2-3	CTLAGGGDTQYF
TRBV19	TRBJ2-4	CASSIATRGAKNIQYF
TRBV20-1	TRBJ2-3	CSASPGFTDTQYF
TRBV28	TRBJ2-6	CASSWGAGAGANVLTF
TRBV7-2	TRBJ2-3	CASSSEAIMGDTQYF
TRBV5-1	TRBJ2-1	CASSLSPAGPYNEQFF
TRBV7-8	TRBJ2-7	CASSLASAGTYEQYF
TRBV3-1	TRBJ2-2	CASSHLSAGELFF
TRBV20-1	TRBJ2-5	CSARTGILTQYF
TRBV5-6	TRBJ1-5	CASSLGVWDQPQHF
TRBV5-1	TRBJ1-3	CASSFEWQGLDTIYF
TRBV30	TRBJ1-1	CAWSVGTANTEAFF